Below, 25 T cell receptor beta chains from the same sample are listed, as sequenced in a study of shared clonotypes between healthy human individuals. The method was immunoSEQ multiplex PCR; TCRdb's version includes in-frame clones alone and lacks a portion of them. Among around 500,000 clones listed, 70% to 80% were seen once. The source material was PBMCs. The receptors here all came from a woman aged 35 to 49 in good health. Some clones in this sample may be carry-over from other donors' samples.

V gene TRBV14 combines with J gene TRBJ2-7; 8 bases agree with TRBD1. V lost 4 bases to trimming and J lost 0 bases; unmatched junction nucleotides: 2. This CDR3 contains 14 residues. CDR1 SGHDN and CDR2 FVKESK come from the germline V gene. The CDR3 DNA sequence: TGTGCCAGCAGCCGCGACAGGGGCTCCTACGAGCAGTACTTC. Protein product: CASSRDRGSYEQYF.

The chain's CDR3 is CASSFDTETQYF. In nucleotides, the CDR3 is TGTGCCAGCAGCTTCGATACAGAGACCCAGTACTTC. The V call is TRBV5-4, the J call TRBJ2-5; D is ambiguous. Germline V gene sequence: CDR1 SGHNT, CDR2 YYREEE (reference sequence). V lost 2 bases, J lost 4 bases, and 6 bases lay in between. The CDR3 is 12 residues long.

This clone was observed a few times. Within the sample, other DNA sequences also encode this same CDR3. The chain employs TRBV28 and TRBJ2-7; D possibly uses TRBD1 or TRBD2 (5 bases each). This CDR3 is built from 14 residues. CDR1 is MDHEN and CDR2 is SYDVKM in the germline V gene. Trimming took off 3 bases at V and 0 bases at J, with 9 bases between the two ends. The CDR3 coding sequence is TGTGCCAGCAGTTTGTCAGGGAGCTCCTACGAGCAGTACTTC. This codes for CASSLSGSSYEQYF.

The chain employs TRBV5-1 and TRBJ2-1, with 10 nucleotides matching TRBD2. This CDR3 has 17 amino acids. V lost 0 bases to trimming and J lost 4 bases; unmatched junction nucleotides: 7. The germline V gene has CDR1 SGHRS and CDR2 YFSETQ. CDR3 DNA sequence: TGCGCCAGCAGCTTGGAATCTAGCGGGAGAATGTACAATGAGCAGTTCTTC. This translates into CASSLESSGRMYNEQFF.

The chain uses TRBV5-4 and TRBJ1-1; 7 bases fit TRBD1. The germline gives CDR1 SGHNT, CDR2 YYREEE (reference sequence). This CDR3 contains 13 residues. V lost 1 base, J lost 5 bases, and 2 bases stayed unmatched. CDR3: CASSLRGRTEAFF. The CDR3 region has the DNA TGTGCCAGCAGCTTGAGGGGGCGGACTGAAGCTTTCTTT.

The rearrangement joins TRBV28 to TRBJ1-6; TRBD1 might be the D (6 bases). CDR3 length equals 15 residues. Trimming took off 4 bases at V and 7 bases at J, with 14 bases between the two ends. Germline CDR1 and CDR2: MDHEN and SYDVKM. As DNA, the CDR3 is TGTGCCAGCAGTTCCCCGGGACAAGGAAATTCACCCCTCCACTTT. Residues: CASSSPGQGNSPLHF.

The chain carries TRBV5-1 and TRBJ2-7, with 12 bases identical to TRBD2. V shed 4 bases, J shed 0 bases, and the junction held 5 bases outside the gene matches. CDR1 is SGHRS and CDR2 is YFSETQ in the germline V gene. CDR3 size: 16 residues. The CDR3: CASSPGLAGISYEQYF. The DNA for the CDR3 is TGCGCCAGCAGCCCAGGACTAGCGGGAATCTCCTACGAGCAGTACTTC.

This clone was counted only a few times. This rearrangement joins TRBV30 to TRBJ1-1; a possible D gene is TRBD1 (6 bases). This CDR3 region has 14 residues. The germline V and J ends were trimmed by 2 bases and 0 bases, with 10 bases remaining between them. The germline gives CDR1 GTSNPN, CDR2 SVGIG (reference sequence). CDR3 in DNA: TGTGCCTGGAGTCTGGACAGATTGAACACTGAAGCTTTCTTT. Translating gives CAWSLDRLNTEAFF.

Comment on this clone: The same CDR3 also results from other DNA sequences found in this sample. This chain links TRBV7-2 with TRBJ2-3, with 7 bases identical to TRBD2. The trim removed 1 base at V and 0 bases at J, leaving 1 base unmatched. The length of the CDR3 is 15 residues. The germline CDR1 and CDR2 sequences are SGHTA and FQGNSA. The DNA for the CDR3 is TGTGCCAGCAGCTTAGGACTAGCTAGCACAGATACGCAGTATTTT. Encoded protein: CASSLGLASTDTQYF.

CDR3: CASSSRHEAFF. Written as DNA, the CDR3 is TGTGCCAGCAGTTCCCGACATGAAGCTTTCTTT. V usage is TRBV27 and J usage is TRBJ1-1; D is unclear. The CDR3 extends over 11 amino acids. Deletions cut 4 bases from V and 7 bases from J, with 7 bases between. Germline lookup yields CDR1 MNHEY and CDR2 SMNVEV (reference sequence).

The rearrangement links TRBV19 to TRBJ2-5, with D possibly being TRBD2 (5 bases). The better agreement between TRBJ2-7 and the DNA end casts doubt on the J call. Germline V lookup: CDR1 LNHDA, CDR2 SQIVND (reference sequence). CDR3 size: 12 residues. The CDR3 reads CASRDYSYEQYF. The CDR3 DNA is TGTGCCAGTCGGGATTATTCCTACGAGCAGTACTTC.

A note on this clone: Only one base separates this from a far larger clonotype, so it likely reflects a read error. The rearrangement joins TRBV27 to TRBJ1-1, with 9 bases fitting TRBD1. The J segment lost 1 base and the V segment lost 5 bases, leaving 8 bases of the junction unmatched. The CDR3 runs 16 residues. The V gene's germline CDR1 is MNHEY and CDR2 SMNVEV (reference sequence). CDR3 nucleotide sequence: TGTGCCAGCAGTCCCCCCTACAGGGGGCAGAACACTGAAGCTTTCTTT. It encodes CASSPPYRGQNTEAFF.

This sequence joins TRBV28 and TRBJ2-7, with D possibly being TRBD2 (5 bases). Trimming removed 7 bases at V and 1 base at J, with 20 bases between. The CDR3 covers 16 residues. CDR1 MDHEN and CDR2 SYDVKM come from the germline V gene. CDR3 DNA sequence: TGTGCCAGCACGAGCGGAGCGGCATGGGGTTCCTACGAGCAGTACTTC. Translation gives CASTSGAAWGSYEQYF.

The chain is built from TRBV30 and TRBJ1-4; no firm D call. Germline V lookup: CDR1 GTSNPN, CDR2 SVGIG (reference sequence). Trimming removed 0 bases at V and 13 bases at J, with 12 bases between. The CDR3 totals 12 residues. The CDR3: CAWSVGGSTLFF. The DNA for the CDR3 is TGTGCCTGGAGTGTTGGCGGCTCTACACTGTTTTTT.

The chain has TRBV6-5 and TRBJ2-1, with 12 bases lining up with TRBD2. From germline, CDR1 is MNHEY and CDR2 SVGAGI. Trimming removed 4 bases from V and 6 bases from J; junction bases left unmatched: 4. CDR3 length equals 15 residues. This chain's CDR3 is CASSSGLAGFNEQFF. As DNA, the CDR3 is TGTGCCAGCAGTTCTGGACTAGCGGGGTTCAATGAGCAGTTCTTC.

This clone was observed a few times. The chain uses TRBV28 and TRBJ2-5; a weak D match, TRBD1 (5 bases). The ends were cut back, 3 bases at V and 5 bases at J, with 13 bases in the middle. The CDR3 loop spans 14 amino acids. Germline lookup yields CDR1 MDHEN and CDR2 SYDVKM. The DNA for the CDR3 is TGTGCCAGCAGTTTGGGCGGACGACAGGAGACCCAGTACTTC. Residues: CASSLGGRQETQYF.

The sample holds many counts of this clone. The chain is built from TRBV9 and TRBJ2-3; TRBD2 matches at 11 bases. The CDR3 sequence is 16 residues long. Germline V lookup: CDR1 SGDLS, CDR2 YYNGEE. J gave up 2 bases and V 3 bases, and 5 bases lay outside the gene matches. Here the CDR3 reads CASSGLAGQITDTQYF. As DNA, the CDR3 is TGTGCCAGCAGCGGACTAGCGGGACAAATCACAGATACGCAGTATTTT.

V and J are TRBV5-1 and TRBJ2-1; TRBD2 matches 9 bases. With 0 bases clipped from V and 7 bases from J, the junction kept 5 bases outside the gene matches. CDR1 is SGHRS and CDR2 is YFSETQ in the germline V gene. The CDR3 length is 15 residues. This chain's CDR3 is CASSLGGSGSNEQFF. CDR3 sequence (DNA): TGCGCCAGCAGCTTGGGAGGTAGCGGGAGTAATGAGCAGTTCTTC.

The rearrangement joins TRBV19 to TRBJ1-1; D gene uncertain. V dropped 1 base and J dropped 5 bases, with 5 bases sitting between them. The germline V gene has CDR1 LNHDA and CDR2 SQIVND (reference sequence). CDR3 size: 12 residues. The CDR3 loop is CASSIGMTEAFF. The CDR3 DNA reads TGTGCCAGTAGTATAGGAATGACTGAAGCTTTCTTT.

Concerning this clone itself: The same CDR3 can be traced to other DNA sequences in this sample. The J gene is TRBJ2-2, the V gene TRBV27; unclear D gene. V lost 1 base and J lost 5, with 5 bases in between. Germline CDR1 MNHEY, CDR2 SMNVEV (reference sequence). The length of the CDR3 is 13 residues. The DNA of the CDR3 is TGTGCCAGCAGTTTATATGGTACCGGGGAGCTGTTTTTT. It translates to CASSLYGTGELFF.

The chain recombines TRBV28 with TRBJ1-5, with D uncertain. V was pared by 7 bases and J by 6 bases, with 16 bases between. CDR3 length: 14 residues. Germline V gene sequence: CDR1 MDHEN, CDR2 SYDVKM. The CDR3 region is CASNDGSIGQPQHF. Here the CDR3 DNA reads TGTGCCAGCAACGACGGGAGTATCGGTCAGCCCCAGCATTTT. The variable domain in full, completed from reference TRBV28 and TRBJ1-5, reads DVKVTQSSRYLVKRTGEKVFLECVQDMDHENMFWYRQDPGLGLRLIYFSYDVKMKEKGDIPEGYSVSREKKERFSLILESASTNQTSMYLCASNDGSIGQPQHFGDGTRLSIL.

A note on this clone: A read error is possible here, since a much larger clone lies one base away. CDR3 in DNA: TGTGCCAGCAGCTTAGTAGGGGGGAACACTGAAGCTTTCTTT. Protein: CASSLVGGNTEAFF. The V and J genes are TRBV7-2 and TRBJ1-1, with D perhaps matching TRBD1 (6 bases). CDR3 length: 14 residues. The germline gives CDR1 SGHTA, CDR2 FQGNSA. Trimming pared 1 base from V and 1 base from J, leaving 7 bases between.

The V and J genes are TRBV7-2 and TRBJ1-2, with 7 bases that match TRBD1. The CDR3 extends over 14 amino acids. V shed 5 bases and J 5 bases; nucleotides not matched to a gene: 8. CDR1 is SGHTA and CDR2 is FQGNSA in the germline V gene. The DNA for the CDR3 is TGTGCCAGCAGCCGGGACAGAGGGCTATATGGCTACACCTTC. Translation gives CASSRDRGLYGYTF. The whole variable domain, filled in from reference TRBV7-2 and TRBJ1-2, reads GAGVSQSPSNKVTEKGKDVELRCDPISGHTALYWYRQSLGQGLEFLIYFQGNSAPDKSGLPSDRFSAERTGGSVSTLTIQRTQQEDSAVYLCASSRDRGLYGYTFGSGTRLTVV.

V is TRBV7-9 and J is TRBJ1-4; D gene uncertain. Trimming pared 2 bases from V and 0 bases from J, leaving 10 bases between. Per the germline V gene, CDR1 is SEHNR and CDR2 is FQNEAQ (reference sequence). CDR3 length: 16 residues. The DNA for the CDR3 is TGTGCCAGCAGCTTAATCGCGGTAGCAACTAATGAAAAACTGTTTTTT. The encoded protein is CASSLIAVATNEKLFF.

The rearrangement joins TRBV7-3 to TRBJ1-2; 9 bases match TRBD1. The CDR3 length is 14 residues. Germline CDR1 is SGHTA and CDR2 is FQGTGA. J lost 2 bases, V lost 4 bases, and 2 bases had no gene match. The DNA for the CDR3 is TGTGCCAGCAGCTCGGGACAGGGAAACTATGGCTACACCTTC. Translating it yields CASSSGQGNYGYTF.